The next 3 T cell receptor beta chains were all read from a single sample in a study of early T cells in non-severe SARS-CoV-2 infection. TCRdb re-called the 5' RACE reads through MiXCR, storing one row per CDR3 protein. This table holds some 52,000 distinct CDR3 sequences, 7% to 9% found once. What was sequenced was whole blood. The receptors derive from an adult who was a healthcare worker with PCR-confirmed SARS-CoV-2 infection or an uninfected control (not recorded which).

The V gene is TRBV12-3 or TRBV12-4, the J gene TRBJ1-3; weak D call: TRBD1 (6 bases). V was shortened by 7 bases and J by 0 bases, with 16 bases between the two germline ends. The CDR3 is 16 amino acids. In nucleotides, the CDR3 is TGTGCCAGCACTCACCGGGGACACTTCTCTGGAAACACCATATATTTT. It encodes CASTHRGHFSGNTIYF.

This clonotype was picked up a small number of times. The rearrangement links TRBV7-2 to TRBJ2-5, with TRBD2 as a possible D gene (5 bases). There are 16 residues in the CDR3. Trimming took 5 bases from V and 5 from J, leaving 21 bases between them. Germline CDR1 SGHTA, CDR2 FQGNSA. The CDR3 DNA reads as TGTGCCAGCAGCCCGCCTCGGTTGAGGGTCCAGGAGACCCAGTACTTC. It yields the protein CASSPPRLRVQETQYF.

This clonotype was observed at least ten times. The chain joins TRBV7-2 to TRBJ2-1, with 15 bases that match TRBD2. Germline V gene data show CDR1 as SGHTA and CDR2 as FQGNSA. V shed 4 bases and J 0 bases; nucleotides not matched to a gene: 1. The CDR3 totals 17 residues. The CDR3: CASSWTSGGDSYNEQFF. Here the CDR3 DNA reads TGTGCCAGCAGCTGGACTAGCGGGGGGGACTCCTACAATGAGCAGTTCTTC.